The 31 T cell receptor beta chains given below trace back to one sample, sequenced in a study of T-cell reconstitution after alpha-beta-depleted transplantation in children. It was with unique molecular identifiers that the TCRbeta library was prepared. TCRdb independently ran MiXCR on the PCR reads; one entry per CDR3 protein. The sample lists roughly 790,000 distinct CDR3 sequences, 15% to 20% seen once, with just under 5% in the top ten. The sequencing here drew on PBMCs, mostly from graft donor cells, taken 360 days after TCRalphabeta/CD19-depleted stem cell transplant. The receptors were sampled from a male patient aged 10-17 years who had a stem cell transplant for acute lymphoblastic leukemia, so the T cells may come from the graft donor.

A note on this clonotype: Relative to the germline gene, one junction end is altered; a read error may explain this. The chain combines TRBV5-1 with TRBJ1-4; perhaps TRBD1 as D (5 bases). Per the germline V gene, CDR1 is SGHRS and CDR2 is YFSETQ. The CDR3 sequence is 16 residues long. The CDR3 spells CASSLAPGRLNEKMFF. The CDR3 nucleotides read TGCGCCAGCAGCTTGGCACCGGGACGGCTTAATGAAAAAATGTTTTTT.

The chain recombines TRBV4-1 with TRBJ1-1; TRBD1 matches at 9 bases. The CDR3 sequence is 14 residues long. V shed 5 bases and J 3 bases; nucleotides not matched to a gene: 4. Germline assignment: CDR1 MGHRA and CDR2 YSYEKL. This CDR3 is CASSAGQGDTEAFF. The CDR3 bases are TGCGCCAGCAGCGCGGGACAGGGAGACACTGAAGCTTTCTTT.

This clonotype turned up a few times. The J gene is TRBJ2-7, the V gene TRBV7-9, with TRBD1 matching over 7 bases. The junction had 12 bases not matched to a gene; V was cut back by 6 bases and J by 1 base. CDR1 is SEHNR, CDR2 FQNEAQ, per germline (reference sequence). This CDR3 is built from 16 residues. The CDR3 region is CASSPRRDRPSYEQYF. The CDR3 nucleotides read TGTGCCAGCAGTCCTCGCCGGGACAGACCATCCTACGAGCAGTACTTC.

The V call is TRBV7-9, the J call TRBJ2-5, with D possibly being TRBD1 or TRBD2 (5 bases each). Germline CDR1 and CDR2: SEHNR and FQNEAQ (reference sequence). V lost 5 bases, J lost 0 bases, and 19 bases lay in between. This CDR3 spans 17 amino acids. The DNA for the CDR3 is TGTGCCAGCAGCGCCCGCAGGGAGCTCGAGTACCAAGAGACCCAGTACTTC. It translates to CASSARRELEYQETQYF.

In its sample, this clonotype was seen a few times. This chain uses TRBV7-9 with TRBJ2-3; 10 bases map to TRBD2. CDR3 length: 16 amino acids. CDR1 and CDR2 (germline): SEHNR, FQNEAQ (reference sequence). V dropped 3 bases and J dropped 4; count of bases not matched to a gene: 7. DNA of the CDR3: TGTGCCAGCAGCTTCCGGACTAGCGGTGGGGCAGATACGCAGTATTTT. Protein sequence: CASSFRTSGGADTQYF.

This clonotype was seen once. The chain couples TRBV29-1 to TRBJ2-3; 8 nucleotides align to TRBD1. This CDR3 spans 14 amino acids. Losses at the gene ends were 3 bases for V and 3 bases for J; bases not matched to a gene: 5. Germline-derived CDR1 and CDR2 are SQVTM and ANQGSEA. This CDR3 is CSVDWYRGTDTQYF. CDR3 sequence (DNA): TGCAGCGTTGATTGGTACAGGGGGACAGATACGCAGTATTTT.

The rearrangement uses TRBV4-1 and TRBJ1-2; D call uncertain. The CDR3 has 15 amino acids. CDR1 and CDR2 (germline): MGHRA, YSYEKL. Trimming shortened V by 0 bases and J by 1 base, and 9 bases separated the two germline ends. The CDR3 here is CASSQEASLNYGYTF. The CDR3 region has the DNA TGCGCCAGCAGCCAAGAAGCCAGTCTTAACTATGGCTACACCTTC.

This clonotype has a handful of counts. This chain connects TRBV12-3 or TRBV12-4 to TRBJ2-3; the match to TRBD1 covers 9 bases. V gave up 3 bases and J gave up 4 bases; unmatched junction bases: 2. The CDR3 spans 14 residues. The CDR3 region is CASSFTGGADTQYF. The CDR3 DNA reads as TGTGCCAGCAGTTTCACAGGGGGCGCAGATACGCAGTATTTT.

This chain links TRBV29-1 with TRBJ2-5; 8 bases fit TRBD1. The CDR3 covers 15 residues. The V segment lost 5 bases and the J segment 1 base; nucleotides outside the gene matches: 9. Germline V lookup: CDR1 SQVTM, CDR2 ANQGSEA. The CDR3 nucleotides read TGCAGCGTTTCGGGACAGGAGCCCACCCAAGAGACCCAGTACTTC. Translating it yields CSVSGQEPTQETQYF.

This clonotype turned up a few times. CDR3 sequence reads: CASSWSEQGTNQPQHF. CDR3 in DNA: TGTGCCAGCAGTTGGTCCGAACAGGGGACGAATCAGCCCCAGCATTTT. The gene calls are TRBV6-5 and TRBJ1-5; TRBD1 matches 7 bases. The CDR3 is 16 amino acids. Germline-derived CDR1 and CDR2 are MNHEY and SVGAGI. The J segment lost 4 bases and the V segment lost 4 bases, leaving 10 bases of the junction unmatched.

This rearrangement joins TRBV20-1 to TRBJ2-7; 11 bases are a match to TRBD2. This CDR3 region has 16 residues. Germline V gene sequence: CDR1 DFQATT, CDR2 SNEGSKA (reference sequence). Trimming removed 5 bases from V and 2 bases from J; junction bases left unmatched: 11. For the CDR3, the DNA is TGCAGTGCTCCGCCGCCTCGACTAGCGGGGACCTACGAGCAGTACTTC. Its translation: CSAPPPRLAGTYEQYF.

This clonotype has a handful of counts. The DNA for the CDR3 is TGTGCCAGCAGTCATGAAGAGGGCTACGAGCAGTACTTC. Translation: CASSHEEGYEQYF. The chain has TRBV3-1 and TRBJ2-7; weak D call: TRBD2 (5 bases). Germline values: CDR1 LGHDT, CDR2 YNNKEL (reference sequence). The CDR3 contains 13 residues. Trimming cost V 6 bases and J 3 bases, with 12 bases left between them.

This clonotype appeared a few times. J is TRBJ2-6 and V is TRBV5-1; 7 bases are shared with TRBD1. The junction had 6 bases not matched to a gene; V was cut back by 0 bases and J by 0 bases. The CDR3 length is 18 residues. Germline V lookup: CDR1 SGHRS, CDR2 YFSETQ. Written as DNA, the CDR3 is TGCGCCAGCAGCTTGGGACAGGGACCTCCCTCTGGGGCCAACGTCCTGACTTTC. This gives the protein CASSLGQGPPSGANVLTF.

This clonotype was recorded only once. For the CDR3, the DNA is TGTGCCAGCAGCGCTTATTTGGTGGGGGACACGAACACTGAAGCTTTCTTT. This sequence encodes CASSAYLVGDTNTEAFF. The J gene is TRBJ1-1, the V gene TRBV25-1; possibly TRBD1 for D (6 bases). CDR1 and CDR2 (germline): MGHDK, SYGVNS. V was pared by 6 bases and J by 1 base, with 21 bases between. CDR3 size: 17 residues.

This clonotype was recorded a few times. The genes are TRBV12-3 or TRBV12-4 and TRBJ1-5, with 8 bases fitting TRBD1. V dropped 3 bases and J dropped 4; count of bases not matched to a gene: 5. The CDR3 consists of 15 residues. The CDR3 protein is CASSFLGQGNQPQHF. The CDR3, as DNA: TGTGCCAGCAGTTTTCTAGGACAGGGAAATCAGCCCCAGCATTTT.

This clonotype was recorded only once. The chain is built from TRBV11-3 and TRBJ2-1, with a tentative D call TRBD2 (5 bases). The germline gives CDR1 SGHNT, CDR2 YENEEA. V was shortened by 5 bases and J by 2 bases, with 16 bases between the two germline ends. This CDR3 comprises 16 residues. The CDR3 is CASSQRSPRTYNEQFF. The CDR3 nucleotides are TGTGCCAGCAGCCAGCGGTCCCCGAGGACCTACAATGAGCAGTTCTTC.

CDR3 protein: CASSLAGADYEQYF. The CDR3 DNA reads TGTGCCAGCAGTTTGGCAGGGGCGGACTACGAGCAGTACTTC. The chain joins TRBV12-3 or TRBV12-4 to TRBJ2-7; a weak D match, TRBD1 (6 bases). V was shortened by 3 bases and J by 3 bases, with 12 bases between the two germline ends. This CDR3 has 14 amino acids.

The DNA of the CDR3 is TGTGCCAGCAGCCTAGCCCTGACCCCCACAGATACGCAGTATTTT. Its protein is CASSLALTPTDTQYF. The chain carries TRBV11-3 and TRBJ2-3; the D gene is possibly TRBD2 (5 bases). V lost 5 bases, J lost 2 bases, and 14 bases lay in between. CDR1 is SGHNT, CDR2 YENEEA, per germline. This CDR3 is 15 amino acids long.

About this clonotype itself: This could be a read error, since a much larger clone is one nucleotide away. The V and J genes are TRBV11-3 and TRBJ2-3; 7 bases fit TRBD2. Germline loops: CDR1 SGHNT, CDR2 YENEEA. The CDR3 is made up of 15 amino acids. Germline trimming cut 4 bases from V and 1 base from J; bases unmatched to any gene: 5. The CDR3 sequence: CASSSGGYGTDTQYF. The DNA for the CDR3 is TGTGCCAGCAGCTCCGGGGGGTACGGCACAGATACGCAGTATTTT.

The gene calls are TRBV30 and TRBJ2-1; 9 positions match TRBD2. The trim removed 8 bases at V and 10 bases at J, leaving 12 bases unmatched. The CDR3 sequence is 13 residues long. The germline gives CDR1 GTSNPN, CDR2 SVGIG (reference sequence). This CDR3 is CAQSGLAGMEQFF. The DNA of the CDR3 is TGTGCCCAATCTGGGCTAGCGGGAATGGAGCAGTTCTTC.

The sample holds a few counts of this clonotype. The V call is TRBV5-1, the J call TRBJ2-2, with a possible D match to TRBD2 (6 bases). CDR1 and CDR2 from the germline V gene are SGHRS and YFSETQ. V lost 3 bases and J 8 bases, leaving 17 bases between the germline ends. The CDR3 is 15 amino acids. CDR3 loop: CASSYGGTSKGELFF. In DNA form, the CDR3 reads TGCGCCAGCAGCTATGGAGGGACTTCTAAAGGGGAGCTGTTTTTT.

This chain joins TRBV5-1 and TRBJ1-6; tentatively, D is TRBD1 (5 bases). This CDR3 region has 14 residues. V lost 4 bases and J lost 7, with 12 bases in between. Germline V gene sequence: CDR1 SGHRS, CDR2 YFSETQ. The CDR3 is CASSMGTSNSPLHF. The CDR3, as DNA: TGCGCCAGCAGCATGGGGACTTCCAATTCACCCCTCCACTTT.

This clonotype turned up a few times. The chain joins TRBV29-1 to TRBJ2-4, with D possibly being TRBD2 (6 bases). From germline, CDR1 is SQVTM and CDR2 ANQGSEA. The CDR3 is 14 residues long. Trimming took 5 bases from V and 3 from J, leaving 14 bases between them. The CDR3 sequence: CSVRDSGGKNIQYF. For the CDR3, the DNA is TGCAGCGTTCGGGACTCTGGGGGCAAAAACATTCAGTACTTC.

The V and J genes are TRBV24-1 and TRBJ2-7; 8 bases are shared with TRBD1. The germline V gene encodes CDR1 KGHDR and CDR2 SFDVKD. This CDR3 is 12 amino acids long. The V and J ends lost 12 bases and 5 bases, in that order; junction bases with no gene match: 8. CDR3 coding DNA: TGTGCCCGAGGCCCAGGGGGCCACGAGCAGTACTTC. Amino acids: CARGPGGHEQYF.

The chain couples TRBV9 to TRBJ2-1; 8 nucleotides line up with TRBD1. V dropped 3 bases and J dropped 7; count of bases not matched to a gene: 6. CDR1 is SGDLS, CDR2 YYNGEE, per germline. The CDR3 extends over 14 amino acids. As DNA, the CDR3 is TGTGCCAGCAGCGGGACAGGGAGGAAGAATGAGCAGTTCTTC. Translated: CASSGTGRKNEQFF.

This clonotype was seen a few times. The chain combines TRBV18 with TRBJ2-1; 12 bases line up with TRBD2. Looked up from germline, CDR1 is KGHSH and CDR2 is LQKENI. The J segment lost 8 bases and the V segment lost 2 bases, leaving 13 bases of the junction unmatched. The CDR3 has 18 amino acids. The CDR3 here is CASSPNLARTSGMDEQFF. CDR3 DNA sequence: TGTGCCAGCTCACCAAACCTCGCGAGGACTAGCGGGATGGATGAGCAGTTCTTC.

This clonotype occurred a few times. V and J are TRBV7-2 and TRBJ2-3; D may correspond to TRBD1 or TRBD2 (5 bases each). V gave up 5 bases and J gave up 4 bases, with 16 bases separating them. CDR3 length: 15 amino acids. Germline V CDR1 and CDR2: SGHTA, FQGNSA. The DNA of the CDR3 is TGTGCCAGCAGCCCCCAGCGGCTCAGGGCAGATACGCAGTATTTT. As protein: CASSPQRLRADTQYF.

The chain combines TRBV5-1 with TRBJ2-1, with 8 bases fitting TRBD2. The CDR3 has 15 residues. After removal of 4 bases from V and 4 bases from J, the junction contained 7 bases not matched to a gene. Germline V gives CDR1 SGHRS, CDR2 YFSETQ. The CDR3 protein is CASSPAGEGYNEQFF. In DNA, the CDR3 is TGCGCCAGCAGCCCAGCGGGAGAGGGTTACAATGAGCAGTTCTTC. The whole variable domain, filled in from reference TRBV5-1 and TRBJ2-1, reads KAGVTQTPRYLIKTRGQQVTLSCSPISGHRSVSWYQQTPGQGLQFLFEYFSETQRNKGNFPGRFSGRQFSNSRSEMNVSTLELGDSALYLCASSPAGEGYNEQFFGPGTRLTVL.

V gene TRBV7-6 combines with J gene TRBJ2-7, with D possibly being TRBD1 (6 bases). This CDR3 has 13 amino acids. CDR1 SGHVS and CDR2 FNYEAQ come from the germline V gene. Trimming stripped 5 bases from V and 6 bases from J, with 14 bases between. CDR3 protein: CASSPGPRGEQYF. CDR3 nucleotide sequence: TGTGCCAGCAGCCCAGGCCCCAGGGGCGAGCAGTACTTC.

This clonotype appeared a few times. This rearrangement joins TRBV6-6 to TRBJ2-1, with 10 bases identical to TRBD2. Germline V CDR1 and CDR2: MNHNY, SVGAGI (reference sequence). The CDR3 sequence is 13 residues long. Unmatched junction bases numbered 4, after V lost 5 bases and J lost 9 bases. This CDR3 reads CASSTSGMVEQFF. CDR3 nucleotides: TGTGCCAGCAGTACTAGCGGGATGGTTGAGCAGTTCTTC.

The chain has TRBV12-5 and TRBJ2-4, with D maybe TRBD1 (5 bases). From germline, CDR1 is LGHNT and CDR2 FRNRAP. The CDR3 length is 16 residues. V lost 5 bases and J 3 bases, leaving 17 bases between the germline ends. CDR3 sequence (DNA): TGTGCTAGTGGTGCCCGGATGACAGATAACAAAAACATTCAGTACTTC. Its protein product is CASGARMTDNKNIQYF.